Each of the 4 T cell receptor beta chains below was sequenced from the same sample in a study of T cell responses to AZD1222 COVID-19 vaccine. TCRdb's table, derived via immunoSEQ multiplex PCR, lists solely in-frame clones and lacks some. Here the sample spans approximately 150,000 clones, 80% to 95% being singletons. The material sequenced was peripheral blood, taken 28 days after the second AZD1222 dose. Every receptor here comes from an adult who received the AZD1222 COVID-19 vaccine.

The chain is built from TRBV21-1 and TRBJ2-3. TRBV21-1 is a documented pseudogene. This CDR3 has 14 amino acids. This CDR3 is CASTTRRLEDTQYF. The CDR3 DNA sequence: TGTGCCAGCACCACCAGGCGGTTGGAAGATACGCAGTATTTT.

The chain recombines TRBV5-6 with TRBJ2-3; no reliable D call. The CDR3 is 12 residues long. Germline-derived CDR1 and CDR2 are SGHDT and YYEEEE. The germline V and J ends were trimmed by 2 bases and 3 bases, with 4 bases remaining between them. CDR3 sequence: CASSFRTDTQYF. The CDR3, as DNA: TGTGCCAGCAGCTTTCGGACAGATACGCAGTATTTT.

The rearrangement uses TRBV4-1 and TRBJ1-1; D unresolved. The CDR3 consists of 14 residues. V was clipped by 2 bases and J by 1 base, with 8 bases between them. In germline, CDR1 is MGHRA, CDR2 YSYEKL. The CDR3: CASSQSPANTEAFF. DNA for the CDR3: TGCGCCAGCAGCCAATCACCGGCGAACACTGAAGCTTTCTTT.

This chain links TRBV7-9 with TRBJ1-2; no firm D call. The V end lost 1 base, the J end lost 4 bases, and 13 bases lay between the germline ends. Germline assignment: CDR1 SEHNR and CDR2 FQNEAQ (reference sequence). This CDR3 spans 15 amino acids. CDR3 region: CASSLVVGSSYGYTF. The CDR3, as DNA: TGTGCCAGCAGCTTAGTCGTGGGATCGTCCTATGGCTACACCTTC.